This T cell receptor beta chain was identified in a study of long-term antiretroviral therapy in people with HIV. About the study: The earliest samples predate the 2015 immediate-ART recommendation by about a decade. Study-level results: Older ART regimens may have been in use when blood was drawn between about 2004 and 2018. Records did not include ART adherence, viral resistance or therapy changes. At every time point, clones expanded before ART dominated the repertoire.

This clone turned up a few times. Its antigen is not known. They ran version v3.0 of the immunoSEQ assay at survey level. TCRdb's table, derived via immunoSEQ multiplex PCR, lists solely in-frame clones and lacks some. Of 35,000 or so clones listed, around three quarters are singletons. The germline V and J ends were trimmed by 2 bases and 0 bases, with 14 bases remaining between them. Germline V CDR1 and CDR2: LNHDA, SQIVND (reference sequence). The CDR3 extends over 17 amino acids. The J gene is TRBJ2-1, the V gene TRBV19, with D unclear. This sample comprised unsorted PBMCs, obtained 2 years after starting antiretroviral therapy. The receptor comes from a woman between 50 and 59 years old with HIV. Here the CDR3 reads CASSIRTYTYSYNEQFF. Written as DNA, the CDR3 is TGTGCCAGTAGTATACGTACCTACACGTACTCCTACAATGAGCAGTTCTTC.